This entry lists 10 T cell receptor beta chains sequenced from one sample in a study of cytomegalovirus exposure and HLA in healthy donors (dated by TCRdb to 2016 to 2017). Preparation of the library involved the immunoSEQ multiplex PCR assay. For the multiplex PCR, a mixture combining 60 forward primers for TCR Vbeta segments and 13 reverse primers for TCR Jbeta segments was used. The source is immuneACCESS, and TCRdb retained only in-frame sequences with V and J called. Part of the clones is not carried over; for the studies checked, unresolved V genes explain less than half of this, and the remainder is unexplained. This sample comprises under 150,000 clones, roughly three quarters of them detected only once. The leading ten clones occupy 1.5% to 2% of the sample. The sequenced sample consisted of PBMCs. The receptor source for this set is a woman aged 40 to 49 in good health and CMV-seronegative.

This chain links TRBV6-5 with TRBJ1-2; D gene uncertain. Between the trimmed V and J ends, which lost 5 bases and 7 bases, there was a span of 17 bases. CDR1 MNHEY and CDR2 SVGAGI come from the germline V gene. The CDR3 consists of 14 residues. CDR3 sequence: CASSPDFASSGYTF. CDR3 DNA sequence: TGTGCCAGCAGTCCCGATTTTGCGTCTAGTGGCTACACCTTC.

The chain employs TRBV28 and TRBJ1-1, with D maybe TRBD1 (5 bases). The V end lost 5 bases, the J end lost 9 bases, and 28 bases lay between the germline ends. This CDR3 comprises 17 residues. Germline V gene sequence: CDR1 MDHEN, CDR2 SYDVKM. The CDR3 nucleotides read TGTGCCAGCAGTCACCTGGGGGGGACCTCCTATGACCCCCAAGCTTTCTTT. This encodes CASSHLGGTSYDPQAFF.

On this clone itself: Other nucleotide sequences in the sample specify the same CDR3. The chain uses TRBV28 and TRBJ1-2; D is perhaps TRBD1 (6 bases). V was trimmed by 6 bases and J by 4 bases, leaving 12 bases between them. This CDR3 region has 13 residues. Germline assignment: CDR1 MDHEN and CDR2 SYDVKM. CDR3 in amino acids: CASSLTGSYGYTF. Written as DNA, the CDR3 is TGTGCCAGCAGCCTAACAGGGTCCTATGGCTACACCTTC.

This chain connects TRBV5-4 to TRBJ2-5; D might be TRBD2 (6 bases). Germline V gene sequence: CDR1 SGHNT, CDR2 YYREEE (reference sequence). The length of the CDR3 is 15 residues. V was cut by 3 bases and J by 2 bases, with 14 bases left in between. For the CDR3, the DNA is TGTGCCAGCAGCTCGGCCGGGACTGAACAAGAGACCCAGTACTTC. It encodes CASSSAGTEQETQYF.

The CDR3 spells CAWTAQGEKLFF. CDR3 bases: TGTGCCTGGACGGCGCAGGGGGAAAAACTGTTTTTT. V gene TRBV30 combines with J gene TRBJ1-4; possible D gene TRBD1, 6 bases. Per germline, CDR1 GTSNPN and CDR2 SVGIG (reference sequence). The CDR3 loop spans 12 amino acids. The V gene lost 4 bases and the J gene lost 8 bases, with 11 bases spanning the gap.

Worth noting for this clone: The CDR3 end shows no conserved phenylalanine or tryptophan, and so a read error is likely. The DNA is omitted, as the CDR3 cannot be located on it reliably, and the CDR3 follows TCRdb's listing. The chain links TRBV11-3 to TRBJ2-7; the table's D gene call, TRBD1, was not cross checked with the DNA. Termini included, the CDR3 measures 13 amino acids. In germline, CDR1 is SGHNT, CDR2 YENEEA. CDR3 in amino acids: CASSLDGAGRSYL.

The chain carries TRBV7-9 and TRBJ2-7; 8 bases fit TRBD2. CDR1 is SEHNR, CDR2 FQNEAQ, per germline (reference sequence). J lost 0 bases, V lost 3 bases, and 4 bases had no gene match. The CDR3 is 15 amino acids. The CDR3: CASSFGGRSSYEQYF. CDR3 coding DNA: TGTGCCAGCAGCTTCGGCGGGAGGAGCTCCTACGAGCAGTACTTC.

There are a few counts of this clone. The chain is built from TRBV7-9 and TRBJ1-1; 8 nucleotides agree with TRBD1. CDR3 size: 14 residues. The germline V gene has CDR1 SEHNR and CDR2 FQNEAQ (reference sequence). V was pared by 5 bases and J by 5 bases, with 7 bases of the junction left unmatched. CDR3 nucleotides: TGTGCCAGCAGCCACGGACAGGGAAATACTGAAGCTTTCTTT. Residues: CASSHGQGNTEAFF.

This sequence joins TRBV7-9 and TRBJ2-2; D perhaps matches TRBD2 (7 bases). Trimming left V 4 bases short and J 7 bases short, with 16 bases between. CDR3 size: 15 residues. Germline lookup yields CDR1 SEHNR and CDR2 FQNEAQ (reference sequence). The CDR3 nucleotides are TGTGCCAGCAGCTACCGGGGGGCCGAAAGCGGGGAGCTGTTTTTT. Amino acids: CASSYRGAESGELFF.

This chain joins TRBV29-1 and TRBJ2-7, with 14 bases fitting TRBD2. CDR3 size: 14 residues. Germline trimming cut 7 bases from V and 5 bases from J; bases unmatched to any gene: 7. Germline loops: CDR1 SQVTM, CDR2 ANQGSEA. The CDR3 DNA is TGCAGCGAGTCCGGGACTAGCGGGAGTCACGAGCAGTACTTC. Translating it yields CSESGTSGSHEQYF.